The present entry profiles one T cell receptor (beta chain) with its context. Antigen unknown. TCRdb's copy holds only in-frame clones and misses some; the assay was immunoSEQ multiplex PCR. The sample consists of about 44,000 clones, 76% of them appearing once. The entry originates in a study of vaccination effects on CD4 cells after COVID-19. Study-wide background: Culturing of under 2.5 million PBMC per well took place with roughly 10 IU/ml IL-2 and around 10 ug/ml peptides. Study findings and constraints: In the late period after vaccination, infection- and vaccine-induced clones contracted markedly.

Germline V gives CDR1 SGHRS, CDR2 YFSETQ. The CDR3 extends over 16 amino acids. V was trimmed by 4 bases and J by 6 bases, leaving 22 bases between them. Following a roughly ten-day culture, CD4+ T cells were purified. It was between March and December 2020 that the person had a SARS-CoV-2 infection confirmed by PCR. Two doses of BNT162b2 or mRNA-1273 vaccine were administered to participants. Cultures received IL-2 medium that replaced half the medium on days 3 and 7. The TCR was taken from a human donor who had a prior SARS-CoV-2 infection. V gene TRBV5-1 combines with J gene TRBJ1-1, with a weak D call TRBD1 (6 bases). Source: CD4+ T cells from PBMCs cultured without peptide, taken after COVID-19 vaccination. The CDR3 DNA is TGCGCCAGCAGCGCCCACAGGGAAGTTTTAGGAGCTGAAGCTTTCTTT. Amino acid sequence: CASSAHREVLGAEAFF.